This T cell receptor (beta chain) was recorded in a study of blood T cell repertoires in COVID-19. The wider study: Acute-phase and convalescent COVID-19 samples originated in the United States, Italy and Spain. In each case, the material was cDNA or gDNA derived from T cells, B-cell-depleted T cells, or PBMCs.

Methods used by the authors: Amplified reference gene primers provided the basis for estimating nucleated cell counts. The protocol was immunoSEQ multiplex PCR, while the TCRdb copy is restricted to in-frame clones and leaves out a portion. That table gives V, J and clone size, and the DNA gave D and trimming. Of hundreds of thousands of clones in the sample, about 91% were seen once. CDR3 length equals 13 residues. The germline gives CDR1 MGHDK, CDR2 SYGVNS. V was pared by 9 bases and J by 7 bases, with 13 bases between. Recovered Cohort 3 donors showed two negative PCRs, clearance, or symptom resolution.

Sequencing was done on a sample of PBMCs or T cells enriched from blood (not recorded which). The chain has TRBV25-1 and TRBJ1-6, with D tentatively TRBD1 (5 bases). The sequence was collected from a woman in her 40s who had recovered from COVID-19. The CDR3 reads CASQGIGNSPLHF. CDR3 nucleotides: TGTGCCAGTCAGGGAATCGGAAATTCACCCCTCCACTTT. The whole variable domain, filled in from reference TRBV25-1 and TRBJ1-6, reads EADIYQTPRYLVIGTGKKITLECSQTMGHDKMYWYQQDPGMELHLIHYSYGVNSTEKGDLSSESTVSRIRTEHFPLTLESARPSHTSQYLCASQGIGNSPLHFGNGTRLTVT.